A selection of T cell receptor beta chains follows, all from one sample in a study of blood T cells in healthy people across ages. TCRdb reanalysed the 5' RACE reads using MiXCR and keeps one entry per CDR3 protein. The top ten clones hold less than 5% of a sample with approximately 1.5 million distinct CDR3 sequences, approximately 43% of them seen once. Material: blood. These receptors originate from a woman between 18 and 30 years old in good health. The CDR3 runs from the conserved cysteine through the conserved F or W. The D gene is left open where the match is weak. A row's size may be missing; if present it is once, few, many or a size class.

TGTGCCAGCAGTGAGGTTGGAAACTATGGCTACACCTTC	CASSEVGNYGYTF	TRBJ1-2	TRBV25-1	.	.
TGCGCCAGCAGCCAAGTATATCGTTCCAGCTCCTACAATGAGCAGTTCTTC	CASSQVYRSSSYNEQFF	TRBJ2-1	TRBV4-3	.	.
TGTGCCAGCAGTTACCGTAGCAGGCTAAACTATGGCTACACCTTC	CASSYRSRLNYGYTF	TRBJ1-2	TRBV6-6	.	once
TGCGCCAGCAGCTTGGTTGAGTATTGGGATACGCAGTATTTT	CASSLVEYWDTQYF	TRBJ2-3	TRBV5-1	.	few
TGTGCCAGCAGAACTCCCCTACAGGGCTACAATGAGCAGTTCTTC	CASRTPLQGYNEQFF	TRBJ2-1	TRBV6-5	.	few
TGTGCCAGCAGCTCACACCGGGACAGGAGGAAAACTGAAGCTTTCTTT	CASSSHRDRRKTEAFF	TRBJ1-1	TRBV6-1	TRBD1	.
TGTGCCAGCAGTTACTCTGCTGGGACAGTGGGCGTTCACTACGAGCAGTACTTC	CASSYSAGTVGVHYEQYF	TRBJ2-7	TRBV6-2/TRBV6-3	TRBD1	few
TGTGCCAGCAGCCTAATCCACTTCGGGGGAGGGAATGAGCAGTTCTTC	CASSLIHFGGGNEQFF	TRBJ2-1	TRBV7-2	TRBD2	.
TGTGCCAGCAGTTTGGGGCAGGGTCGGAATGAGCAGTTCTTC	CASSLGQGRNEQFF	TRBJ2-1	TRBV27	.	.
TGTGCCAGCAGTTACTCGCGGAGATTAGCGGGGGGGGAATACAATGAGCAGTACTTC	CASSYSRRLAGGEYNEQYF	TRBJ2-7	TRBV6-5	TRBD2	.
TGTGCCAGCAGCCCGCCGGGAGTAGGAAATGAGCAGTTCTTC	CASSPPGVGNEQFF	TRBJ2-1	TRBV9	.	.
TGCGCCAGCAGCCGTGAGACCCGGGAGACCCAGTACTTC	CASSRETRETQYF	TRBJ2-5	TRBV5-1	.	.
TGTGCCAGCAGCTCAGGGGGGCCGCGACCTTCCTACGAGCAGTACTTC	CASSSGGPRPSYEQYF	TRBJ2-7	TRBV7-9	.	.
TGCAGTGCTAGACCCCCCGGGAGGAATGAGCAGTACTTC	CSARPPGRNEQYF	TRBJ2-7	TRBV20-1	TRBD2	.
TGTGCCAGCTCACCACTGGCAGGGAGTGACGAGCAGTTCTTC	CASSPLAGSDEQFF	TRBJ2-1	TRBV18	.	.
TGTGCCAGCAGTGCTCAAGAGCAGTACTTC	CASSAQEQYF	TRBJ2-7	TRBV2	.	.